This T cell receptor (beta chain) was identified in a study of regulatory T cells in long-lasting Graves disease. Time point: newly diagnosed GD, antithyroid drugs for less than 3 months. PBMC RNA served as the TCR library source. This clonotype was recorded at least ten times. Germline V gene lookup returns CDR1 KGHSH and CDR2 LQKENI. The CDR3 consists of 15 residues. V was clipped by 2 bases and J by 6 bases, with 15 bases between them. Sequencing libraries for TCR beta were prepared with iRepertoire HTBI primers and Arm-PCR of CDR3 regions. TCRdb processed the multiplex PCR reads anew with MiXCR; each CDR3 protein has one entry. Among approximately 210,000 distinct CDR3 sequences listed, 15% to 20% were seen once.

The origin of this receptor is a female donor with Graves disease. This chain links TRBV18 with TRBJ2-3; D unclear. This material consisted of peripheral blood mononuclear cells (PBMCs), taken at new diagnosis, from a patient treated with antithyroid drugs. CDR3: CASSPIPTSPDTQYF. The CDR3 region has the DNA TGTGCCAGCTCACCAATCCCGACCTCGCCCGATACGCAGTATTTT.